The following is a T cell receptor beta chain sequence with its context. This sample was included in a study of shared clonotypes between healthy human individuals. The assay was immunoSEQ multiplex PCR, and TCRdb's table has in-frame clones only and misses some. The sample has approximately 470,000 clones, around 73% seen once. The source is a middle-aged woman in good health. Some clones in this sample may be carry-over from other donors' samples. Sequences were obtained from PBMCs.

CDR3 amino acids: CASRWGTGNTEAFF. The CDR3 DNA is TGTGCCAGCAGGTGGGGCACAGGGAACACTGAAGCTTTCTTT. V usage is TRBV25-1 and J usage is TRBJ1-1, with D possibly TRBD1 on 5 matching bases. There are 14 residues in the CDR3. The V gene's germline CDR1 is MGHDK and CDR2 SYGVNS. V was cut by 6 bases and J by 1 base, with 12 bases left in between. The full variable domain, its missing parts supplied by reference TRBV25-1 and TRBJ1-1, is EADIYQTPRYLVIGTGKKITLECSQTMGHDKMYWYQQDPGMELHLIHYSYGVNSTEKGDLSSESTVSRIRTEHFPLTLESARPSHTSQYLCASRWGTGNTEAFFGQGTRLTVV.